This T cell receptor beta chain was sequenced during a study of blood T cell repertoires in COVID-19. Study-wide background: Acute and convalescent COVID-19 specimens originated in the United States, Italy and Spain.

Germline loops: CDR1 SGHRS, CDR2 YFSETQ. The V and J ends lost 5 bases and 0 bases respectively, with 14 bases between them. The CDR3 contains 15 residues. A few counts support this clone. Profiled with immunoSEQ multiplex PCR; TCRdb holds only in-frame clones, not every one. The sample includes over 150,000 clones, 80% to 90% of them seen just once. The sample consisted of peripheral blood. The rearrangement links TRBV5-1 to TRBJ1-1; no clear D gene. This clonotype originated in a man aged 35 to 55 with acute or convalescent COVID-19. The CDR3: CASREGLAMNTEAFF. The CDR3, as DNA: TGCGCCAGCAGGGAGGGCCTTGCGATGAACACTGAAGCTTTCTTT.